These 21 T cell receptor beta chains were sequenced from one sample in a study of T cells after yellow fever vaccination. TCRdb redid the calling of the 5' RACE reads with MiXCR, one entry per CDR3 protein. This sample has about 360,000 distinct CDR3 sequences, with 6.2% found just once. The sample here was PBMCs, taken 5 days after the yellow fever booster vaccination. Receptors originate from a man aged 25-45 years who received the YFV17D yellow fever vaccine.

The rearrangement links TRBV20-1 to TRBJ2-1, with a weak D call TRBD1 (5 bases). Looked up from germline, CDR1 is DFQATT and CDR2 is SNEGSKA (reference sequence). The germline V and J ends were trimmed by 0 bases and 9 bases, with 12 bases remaining between them. The CDR3 spans 13 residues. The DNA of the CDR3 is TGCAGTGCTAGAGAGGGGCCCTGGGGTGAGCAGTTCTTC. Amino acids: CSAREGPWGEQFF.

This chain uses TRBV4-3 with TRBJ1-6, with 9 bases aligning to TRBD1. Unmatched junction bases numbered 7, after V lost 2 bases and J lost 8 bases. This CDR3 comprises 16 residues. Germline V lookup: CDR1 LGHNA, CDR2 YSLEER. CDR3 protein: CASSQLGQGSDSPLHF. CDR3 DNA sequence: TGCGCCAGCAGCCAACTGGGACAGGGTAGTGATTCACCCCTCCACTTT.

This chain links TRBV9 with TRBJ2-5; 15 bases line up with TRBD2. The CDR3 contains 16 residues. Germline values: CDR1 SGDLS, CDR2 YYNGEE. The ends lost 0 bases at V and 4 bases at J; junction bases unmatched: 1. The CDR3 DNA sequence: TGTGCCAGCAGCGTAGGGGGACTAGCGGGAGGAGAGACCCAGTACTTC. It translates to CASSVGGLAGGETQYF.

The chain couples TRBV30 to TRBJ2-7, with TRBD2 matching over 8 bases. Trimming at V came to 2 bases and at J to 2 bases, leaving 5 bases not matched to a gene. Per germline, CDR1 GTSNPN and CDR2 SVGIG (reference sequence). This CDR3 comprises 14 residues. In DNA form, the CDR3 reads TGTGCCTGGAGTCTTGTTAGCGGGACCTACGAGCAGTACTTC. It is translated as CAWSLVSGTYEQYF.

A few counts support this clonotype. The V and J genes are TRBV5-1 and TRBJ2-1, with 11 bases that match TRBD2. Germline CDR1 SGHRS, CDR2 YFSETQ. V lost 2 bases, J lost 4 bases, and 2 bases stayed unmatched. This CDR3 is 15 amino acids long. The CDR3 nucleotides are TGCGCCAGCAGCTTACTAGCGGGAGAGTACAATGAGCAGTTCTTC. Its translation is CASSLLAGEYNEQFF. The whole variable domain, remainder taken from reference TRBV5-1 and TRBJ2-1, is KAGVTQTPRYLIKTRGQQVTLSCSPISGHRSVSWYQQTPGQGLQFLFEYFSETQRNKGNFPGRFSGRQFSNSRSEMNVSTLELGDSALYLCASSLLAGEYNEQFFGPGTRLTVL.

This clonotype was counted ten times or more. J is TRBJ2-3 and V is TRBV4-2; D gene ambiguous. The V and J ends lost 0 bases and 5 bases respectively, with 6 bases between them. The CDR3 has 13 amino acids. Germline CDR1 LGHNA, CDR2 YNFKEQ. Written as DNA, the CDR3 is TGTGCCAGCAGCCAAGATCTTCTAGATACGCAGTATTTT. Translated, it gives CASSQDLLDTQYF.

This clonotype was seen at least ten times. The chain links TRBV5-1 to TRBJ2-5, with D perhaps matching TRBD1 or TRBD2 (6 bases each). V lost 4 bases and J 2 bases, leaving 12 bases between the germline ends. This CDR3 region has 14 residues. The germline CDR1 and CDR2 sequences are SGHRS and YFSETQ. CDR3 DNA sequence: TGCGCCAGCAGCCCATCGGGGGCACAAGAGACCCAGTACTTC. Its protein is CASSPSGAQETQYF.

This clonotype was seen ten or more times. The gene calls are TRBV4-2 and TRBJ2-2, with D hard to call. The CDR3 runs 22 residues. V was cut by 3 bases and J by 0 bases, with 29 bases left in between. Germline lookup yields CDR1 LGHNA and CDR2 YNFKEQ. CDR3 region: CASSQWIPQTLLELPNTGELFF. CDR3 nucleotides: TGTGCCAGCAGCCAGTGGATTCCACAGACGCTCCTTGAGTTGCCGAACACCGGGGAGCTGTTTTTT.

This clonotype was recorded at least ten times. The genes are TRBV12-3 or TRBV12-4 and TRBJ2-1; D unresolved. This CDR3 has 11 amino acids. Trimming left V 2 bases short and J 8 bases short, with 4 bases between. The CDR3 is CASSLRDEQFF. The CDR3 nucleotides are TGTGCCAGCAGTTTAAGGGATGAGCAGTTCTTC.

There are many counts of this clonotype. The chain is built from TRBV7-3 and TRBJ2-3, with 7 positions matching TRBD2. The germline CDR1 and CDR2 sequences are SGHTA and FQGTGA. This CDR3 comprises 16 residues. The ends lost 3 bases at V and 1 base at J; junction bases unmatched: 7. This chain's CDR3 is CASSLGGEDGTDTQYF. The DNA for the CDR3 is TGTGCCAGCAGCTTGGGAGGGGAGGATGGCACAGATACGCAGTATTTT.

This clonotype was seen ten or more times. This chain connects TRBV5-1 to TRBJ2-1; D not certain. The CDR3 is 14 residues long. Germline V CDR1 and CDR2: SGHRS, YFSETQ. The V and J ends lost 0 bases and 4 bases respectively, with 8 bases between them. The CDR3 reads CASSLAERYNEQFF. As DNA, the CDR3 is TGCGCCAGCAGCTTGGCCGAGCGATACAATGAGCAGTTCTTC.

This clonotype has ten or more counts. V and J are TRBV18 and TRBJ2-5, with D unclear. V lost 2 bases to trimming and J lost 4 bases, with 8 bases between them. This CDR3 region has 13 residues. Germline V lookup: CDR1 KGHSH, CDR2 LQKENI. The CDR3 loop reads CASSPVVSETQYF. DNA for the CDR3: TGTGCCAGCTCACCAGTTGTGTCAGAGACCCAGTACTTC. The full variable domain, completed using reference TRBV18 and TRBJ2-5, is NAGVMQNPRHLVRRRGQEARLRCSPMKGHSHVYWYRQLPEEGLKFMVYLQKENIIDESGMPKERFSAEFPKEGPSILRIQQVVRGDSAAYFCASSPVVSETQYFGPGTRLLVL.

The chain combines TRBV20-1 with TRBJ1-5; a weak D match, TRBD1 (5 bases). The V and J ends lost 3 bases and 3 bases respectively, with 21 bases between them. Germline V gene lookup returns CDR1 DFQATT and CDR2 SNEGSKA (reference sequence). This CDR3 is 17 amino acids long. CDR3: CSARRTPDSGFNQPQHF. The CDR3, as DNA: TGCAGTGCTAGGAGGACCCCAGACAGTGGATTCAATCAGCCCCAGCATTTT.

This clonotype was seen a few times. The V and J genes are TRBV15 and TRBJ2-5; tentatively, D is TRBD2 (6 bases). V dropped 1 base and J dropped 2 bases, with 11 bases sitting between them. The CDR3 consists of 15 residues. Germline values: CDR1 LNHNV, CDR2 YYDKDF (reference sequence). The CDR3 DNA reads TGTGCCACCAGCAGAGTTAGCGGAAGACAAGAGACCCAGTACTTC. Its translation is CATSRVSGRQETQYF.

The chain employs TRBV5-4 and TRBJ1-4, with D uncertain. V gave up 4 bases and J gave up 0 bases, with 10 bases separating them. The CDR3 covers 15 residues. CDR1 SGHNT and CDR2 YYREEE come from the germline V gene (reference sequence). CDR3 sequence reads: CASSKAGSTNEKLFF. DNA of the CDR3: TGTGCCAGCAGCAAAGCCGGGTCAACTAATGAAAAACTGTTTTTT.

This clonotype was seen ten or more times. J is TRBJ1-3 and V is TRBV5-1; TRBD1 matches at 7 bases. CDR1 SGHRS and CDR2 YFSETQ come from the germline V gene. Trimming cost V 4 bases and J 0 bases; bases outside gene matches: 7. This CDR3 has 16 amino acids. In DNA form, the CDR3 reads TGCGCCAGCAGCGAATACAGGGGAATCTCTGGAAACACCATATATTTT. It is translated as CASSEYRGISGNTIYF.

This clonotype was counted a few times. This chain uses TRBV20-1 with TRBJ1-1, with a tentative D call TRBD1 (6 bases). The CDR3 sequence is 12 residues long. The V gene's germline CDR1 is DFQATT and CDR2 SNEGSKA (reference sequence). The CDR3 DNA reads TGCAGGGTTGGACAGACGAACACTGAAGCTTTCTTT. It encodes CRVGQTNTEAFF.

This clonotype was counted a few times. The chain links TRBV7-2 to TRBJ2-1; D ambiguous. Germline CDR1 is SGHTA and CDR2 is FQGNSA. V lost 5 bases and J 4 bases, leaving 6 bases between the germline ends. The CDR3 runs 12 residues. The CDR3 nucleotides read TGTGCCAGCAGCCAAAAGTACAATGAGCAGTTCTTC. This sequence encodes CASSQKYNEQFF.

This clonotype was seen a handful of times. The chain carries TRBV27 and TRBJ2-2; D unresolved. V was trimmed by 6 bases and J by 3 bases, leaving 2 bases between them. The CDR3 has 11 residues. From germline, CDR1 is MNHEY and CDR2 SMNVEV (reference sequence). The CDR3 DNA follows: TGTGCCAGCAGACACACCGGGGAGCTGTTTTTT. Translation: CASRHTGELFF.

The chain employs TRBV20-1 and TRBJ2-1, with a possible D match to TRBD2 (5 bases). Germline CDR1 reads DFQATT; CDR2 reads SNEGSKA (reference sequence). V was shortened by 0 bases and J by 4 bases, with 7 bases between the two germline ends. This CDR3 spans 13 amino acids. CDR3 amino acids: CSAREWEYNEQFF. Here the CDR3 DNA reads TGCAGTGCTAGAGAATGGGAGTACAATGAGCAGTTCTTC.

This clonotype was counted a few times. This chain uses TRBV29-1 with TRBJ2-7; 9 bases are a match to TRBD2. CDR1 is SQVTM, CDR2 ANQGSEA, per germline. The CDR3 is made up of 14 amino acids. V was pared by 7 bases and J by 5 bases, with 12 bases of the junction left unmatched. DNA for the CDR3: TGCAGCGCGGGGGTACTAGCGGGCGGAGACGAGCAGTACTTC. It codes for CSAGVLAGGDEQYF.